Listed below are T cell receptor beta chains from one sample, sequenced in a study of blood T cell repertoires in COVID-19. Data came from immunoSEQ multiplex PCR; TCRdb stores just in-frame clones and leaves some out. The table records about half a million clones, 70% to 90% of them present only once. Sequenced material: PBMCs or T cells enriched from blood (not recorded which). Every receptor here comes from a woman aged 60-75 years who had recovered from COVID-19. Each CDR3 is given with its conserved first and last residue. A D gene is named only where the DNA matches it firmly. A row's size may be missing; if present it is once, few, many or a size class.

v_gene: TRBV2; d_gene: .; abundance: .; j_gene: TRBJ1-2; CDR3aa: CASSFGQLYGYTF; CDR3nt: TGTGCCAGCAGCTTCGGACAGCTCTATGGCTACACCTTC
v_gene: TRBV3-1/TRBV3-2; d_gene: .; abundance: .; j_gene: TRBJ1-6; CDR3aa: CASSPLMVKSQNNSPLHF; CDR3nt: TGTGCCAGCAGCCCCCTAATGGTTAAGTCTCAAAATAATTCACCCCTCCACTTT
v_gene: TRBV6-1; d_gene: TRBD2; abundance: once; j_gene: TRBJ2-1; CDR3aa: CASSEGYSGEQFF; CDR3nt: TGTGCCAGCAGTGAAGGGTATAGCGGGGAGCAGTTCTTC
v_gene: TRBV19; d_gene: .; abundance: .; j_gene: TRBJ1-1; CDR3aa: CASSQRPGGKKNTEAFF; CDR3nt: TGTGCCAGTAGTCAGCGTCCTGGGGGCAAGAAGAACACTGAAGCTTTCTTT
v_gene: TRBV7-8; d_gene: .; abundance: once; j_gene: TRBJ1-4; CDR3aa: CASSFPKPGVGEKLFF; CDR3nt: TGTGCCAGCAGCTTTCCCAAACCGGGGGTGGGTGAAAAACTGTTTTTT
v_gene: TRBV10-3; d_gene: TRBD1; abundance: .; j_gene: TRBJ2-7; CDR3aa: CAISAATGAPYEQYF; CDR3nt: TGTGCCATCAGTGCTGCGACAGGGGCCCCCTACGAGCAGTACTTC
v_gene: TRBV2; d_gene: TRBD2; abundance: .; j_gene: TRBJ2-1; CDR3aa: CASSVRLAGGLDEQFF; CDR3nt: TGTGCCAGCAGTGTTCGACTAGCGGGGGGCCTGGATGAGCAGTTCTTC
v_gene: TRBV4-1; d_gene: .; abundance: .; j_gene: TRBJ2-7; CDR3aa: CASSQDWSYEQYF; CDR3nt: TGCGCCAGCAGCCAAGATTGGAGTTACGAGCAGTACTTC
v_gene: TRBV11-2; d_gene: .; abundance: .; j_gene: TRBJ2-1; CDR3aa: CASSPPLGSWEQFF; CDR3nt: TGTGCCAGCAGCCCCCCCCTAGGATCGTGGGAGCAGTTCTTC
v_gene: TRBV10-2; d_gene: .; abundance: .; j_gene: TRBJ2-3; CDR3aa: CASSESLGSVLPDTQYF; CDR3nt: TGCGCCAGCAGTGAGTCGCTGGGTAGCGTCCTCCCAGATACGCAGTATTTT
v_gene: TRBV15; d_gene: .; abundance: .; j_gene: TRBJ1-4; CDR3aa: CATSRRQEPNEKLFF; CDR3nt: TGTGCCACCAGCAGAAGACAGGAGCCTAATGAAAAACTGTTTTTT
v_gene: TRBV5-1; d_gene: TRBD1; abundance: .; j_gene: TRBJ2-5; CDR3aa: CASSWGQGGETQYF; CDR3nt: TGCGCCAGCAGCTGGGGACAGGGAGGGGAGACCCAGTACTTC
v_gene: TRBV6-5; d_gene: .; abundance: .; j_gene: TRBJ2-1; CDR3aa: CASSYSGTSYNEQFF; CDR3nt: TGTGCCAGCAGTTACTCGGGCACCTCTTACAATGAGCAGTTCTTC
v_gene: TRBV7-9; d_gene: TRBD2; abundance: .; j_gene: TRBJ2-5; CDR3aa: CASSSPGLAGEETQYF; CDR3nt: TGTGCCAGCAGCTCACCGGGACTAGCGGGGGAAGAGACCCAGTACTTC
v_gene: TRBV5-1; d_gene: TRBD2; abundance: .; j_gene: TRBJ2-1; CDR3aa: CASSLGSAGYPNEQFF; CDR3nt: TGCGCCAGCAGCTTGGGTTCAGCGGGGTATCCTAATGAGCAGTTCTTC
v_gene: TRBV5-1; d_gene: .; abundance: .; j_gene: TRBJ1-2; CDR3aa: CASSLIGEYGYTF; CDR3nt: TGCGCCAGCAGCTTGATCGGGGAATATGGCTACACCTTC
v_gene: TRBV15; d_gene: TRBD2; abundance: .; j_gene: TRBJ2-1; CDR3aa: CATSRDIMGGRDEQFF; CDR3nt: TGTGCCACCAGCAGAGATATAATGGGAGGGCGGGATGAGCAGTTCTTC
v_gene: TRBV5-5; d_gene: .; abundance: .; j_gene: TRBJ2-1; CDR3aa: CASSPQRWGDNEQFF; CDR3nt: TGTGCCAGCAGCCCCCAGAGATGGGGGGACAATGAGCAGTTCTTC
v_gene: TRBV2; d_gene: .; abundance: .; j_gene: TRBJ1-2; CDR3aa: CASREVNYGYTF; CDR3nt: TGTGCCAGCAGGGAGGTAAACTATGGCTACACCTTC
v_gene: TRBV6-5; d_gene: TRBD1; abundance: few; j_gene: TRBJ1-3; CDR3aa: CASITHRGGRNTIYF; CDR3nt: TGTGCCAGCATTACCCACAGGGGGGGCAGAAACACCATATATTTT
v_gene: TRBV2; d_gene: TRBD1; abundance: .; j_gene: TRBJ2-4; CDR3aa: CASRTGEAKNIQYF; CDR3nt: TGTGCCAGCAGAACAGGGGAAGCCAAAAACATTCAGTACTTC
v_gene: TRBV3-1/TRBV3-2; d_gene: TRBD1; abundance: .; j_gene: TRBJ2-3; CDR3aa: CASSPYQGAGTDTQYF; CDR3nt: TGTGCCAGCAGCCCTTACCAGGGGGCGGGCACAGATACGCAGTATTTT
v_gene: TRBV12-3/TRBV12-4; d_gene: .; abundance: .; j_gene: TRBJ1-1; CDR3aa: CASRTGINTEAFF; CDR3nt: TGTGCCAGCAGGACAGGCATTAACACTGAAGCTTTCTTT
v_gene: TRBV19; d_gene: TRBD1; abundance: .; j_gene: TRBJ1-1; CDR3aa: CASSIKGAPNTEAFF; CDR3nt: TGTGCCAGTAGTATAAAGGGGGCCCCGAACACTGAAGCTTTCTTT
v_gene: TRBV5-1; d_gene: .; abundance: .; j_gene: TRBJ1-1; CDR3aa: CASSLARGGTEAFF; CDR3nt: TGCGCCAGCAGCTTGGCCCGGGGAGGCACTGAAGCTTTCTTT
v_gene: TRBV7-2; d_gene: .; abundance: once; j_gene: TRBJ2-5; CDR3aa: CASSPRGNRKQETQYF; CDR3nt: TGTGCCAGCAGCCCCCGGGGGAACAGGAAACAAGAGACCCAGTACTTC
v_gene: TRBV19; d_gene: .; abundance: .; j_gene: TRBJ1-5; CDR3aa: CASSEGLEFYSNQPQHF; CDR3nt: TGTGCCAGTAGTGAGGGACTGGAATTCTATAGCAATCAGCCCCAGCATTTT
v_gene: TRBV6-5; d_gene: TRBD1; abundance: .; j_gene: TRBJ1-4; CDR3aa: CASRGGQGGGKLFF; CDR3nt: TGTGCCAGCAGAGGGGGACAGGGAGGTGGAAAACTGTTTTTT
v_gene: TRBV12-3/TRBV12-4; d_gene: .; abundance: once; j_gene: TRBJ2-1; CDR3aa: CASTRSVRNEQFF; CDR3nt: TGTGCCAGCACGCGGTCTGTTCGGAATGAGCAGTTCTTC
v_gene: TRBV19; d_gene: TRBD1; abundance: .; j_gene: TRBJ1-6; CDR3aa: CASSMRSGQGAIGYNSPLHF; CDR3nt: TGTGCCAGTAGTATGAGGTCGGGACAGGGGGCTATTGGCTATAATTCACCCCTCCACTTT
v_gene: TRBV11-2; d_gene: .; abundance: few; j_gene: TRBJ2-7; CDR3aa: CASSLSSGSSYEQYF; CDR3nt: TGTGCCAGCAGCTTATCCTCGGGAAGTTCCTACGAGCAGTACTTC
v_gene: TRBV7-8; d_gene: TRBD1; abundance: .; j_gene: TRBJ1-3; CDR3aa: CASSSRTGTGNTIYF; CDR3nt: TGTGCCAGCAGCTCCAGGACAGGGACTGGAAACACCATATATTTT
v_gene: TRBV12-3/TRBV12-4; d_gene: .; abundance: .; j_gene: TRBJ2-2; CDR3aa: CASRQGNTGELFF; CDR3nt: TGTGCCAGCAGACAGGGGAACACCGGGGAGCTGTTTTTT
v_gene: TRBV19; d_gene: .; abundance: once; j_gene: TRBJ1-3; CDR3aa: CASRKGSNEENTIYF; CDR3nt: TGTGCCAGTAGAAAGGGGTCGAATGAGGAAAACACCATATATTTT
v_gene: TRBV5-1; d_gene: TRBD2; abundance: .; j_gene: TRBJ2-3; CDR3aa: CASSFRRTRSLSSTDTQYF; CDR3nt: TGCGCCAGCAGCTTTCGTAGGACTAGATCTCTGTCTAGCACAGATACGCAGTATTTT
v_gene: TRBV6-1; d_gene: TRBD1; abundance: once; j_gene: TRBJ1-4; CDR3aa: CASSEAGTGGLWEKLFF; CDR3nt: TGTGCCAGCAGTGAAGCTGGGACAGGGGGCTTGTGGGAAAAACTGTTTTTT
v_gene: TRBV30; d_gene: .; abundance: once; j_gene: TRBJ1-2; CDR3aa: CAWSRLTSGYTF; CDR3nt: TGTGCCTGGAGTAGGCTGACTAGCGGCTACACCTTC
v_gene: TRBV10-3; d_gene: TRBD1; abundance: .; j_gene: TRBJ1-2; CDR3aa: CATSDRDYGYTF; CDR3nt: TGTGCCACTTCGGACAGGGACTATGGCTACACCTTC
v_gene: TRBV5-6; d_gene: .; abundance: .; j_gene: TRBJ2-7; CDR3aa: CASSLQGGTEYEQYF; CDR3nt: TGTGCCAGCAGCTTACAGGGAGGGACTGAATACGAGCAGTACTTC
v_gene: TRBV27; d_gene: .; abundance: .; j_gene: TRBJ1-1; CDR3aa: CASSLSGATEAFF; CDR3nt: TGTGCCAGCAGTCTATCAGGGGCTACTGAAGCTTTCTTT
v_gene: TRBV5-4; d_gene: TRBD1; abundance: .; j_gene: TRBJ2-7; CDR3aa: CASRLSGTGGGEQYF; CDR3nt: TGTGCCAGCAGGTTGTCCGGGACAGGGGGCGGCGAGCAGTACTTC
v_gene: TRBV7-9; d_gene: TRBD1; abundance: .; j_gene: TRBJ2-1; CDR3aa: CASSLEGQGAVEQFF; CDR3nt: TGTGCCAGCAGCTTAGAGGGACAGGGGGCTGTTGAGCAGTTCTTC
v_gene: TRBV5-1; d_gene: TRBD1; abundance: .; j_gene: TRBJ1-1; CDR3aa: CASSPRGPGGNTEAFF; CDR3nt: TGCGCCAGCAGCCCCAGGGGCCCAGGGGGGAACACTGAAGCTTTCTTT
v_gene: TRBV11-2; d_gene: TRBD1; abundance: .; j_gene: TRBJ1-3; CDR3aa: CASSRGTGGELGGNTIYF; CDR3nt: TGTGCCAGCAGCCGAGGGACAGGGGGCGAACTGGGTGGAAACACCATATATTTT
v_gene: TRBV4-1; d_gene: .; abundance: .; j_gene: TRBJ2-3; CDR3aa: CASSQTGETDTQYF; CDR3nt: TGCGCCAGCAGCCAAACAGGAGAGACAGATACGCAGTATTTT
v_gene: TRBV11-3; d_gene: .; abundance: .; j_gene: TRBJ1-6; CDR3aa: CASSLGGDSPLHF; CDR3nt: TGTGCCAGCAGCCTTGGGGGGGATTCACCCCTCCACTTT
v_gene: TRBV9; d_gene: .; abundance: .; j_gene: TRBJ1-1; CDR3aa: CASSVAPYRTEAFF; CDR3nt: TGTGCCAGCAGCGTAGCCCCCTATAGAACTGAAGCTTTCTTT
v_gene: TRBV10-1; d_gene: .; abundance: .; j_gene: TRBJ2-2; CDR3aa: CASSESRLGGGELFF; CDR3nt: TGCGCCAGCAGTGAGTCTAGGCTAGGTGGCGGGGAGCTGTTTTTT
v_gene: TRBV1; d_gene: .; abundance: .; j_gene: TRBJ2-6; CDR3aa: CTSSQVPKPGSGVSSGANVLTF; CDR3nt: TGCACCAGCAGCCAAGTGCCCAAGCCCGGTTCCGGGGTAAGCTCTGGGGCCAACGTCCTGACTTTC
v_gene: TRBV6-1; d_gene: .; abundance: .; j_gene: TRBJ2-7; CDR3aa: CASSGRTSPILGSYEQYF; CDR3nt: TGTGCCAGCAGTGGGCGGACATCCCCGATTCTGGGCTCCTACGAGCAGTACTTT
v_gene: TRBV10-2; d_gene: TRBD1; abundance: .; j_gene: TRBJ1-3; CDR3aa: CASSEYGTDSGNTIYF; CDR3nt: TGCGCCAGCAGTGAGTACGGGACAGACTCTGGAAACACCATATATTTT
v_gene: TRBV30; d_gene: .; abundance: .; j_gene: TRBJ2-1; CDR3aa: CAWNKQRTGNEQFF; CDR3nt: TGTGCCTGGAACAAACAGCGTACAGGCAATGAGCAGTTCTTC
v_gene: TRBV7-2; d_gene: .; abundance: .; j_gene: TRBJ1-2; CDR3aa: CASSPRAGSYTF; CDR3nt: TGTGCCAGCAGCCCCCGGGCGGGGAGCTACACCTTC